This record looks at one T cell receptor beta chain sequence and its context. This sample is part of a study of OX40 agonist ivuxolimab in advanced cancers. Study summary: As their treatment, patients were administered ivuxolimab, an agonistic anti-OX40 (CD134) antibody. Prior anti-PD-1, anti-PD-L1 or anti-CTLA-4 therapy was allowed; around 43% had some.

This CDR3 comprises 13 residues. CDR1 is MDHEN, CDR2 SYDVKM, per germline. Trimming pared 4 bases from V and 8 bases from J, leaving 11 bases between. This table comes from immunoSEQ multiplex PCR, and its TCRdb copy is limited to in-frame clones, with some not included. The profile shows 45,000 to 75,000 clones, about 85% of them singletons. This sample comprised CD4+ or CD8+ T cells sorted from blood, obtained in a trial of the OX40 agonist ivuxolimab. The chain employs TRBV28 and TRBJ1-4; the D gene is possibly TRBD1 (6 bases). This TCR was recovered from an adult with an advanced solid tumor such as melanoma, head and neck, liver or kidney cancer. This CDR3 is CASSSQDREKLFF. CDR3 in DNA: TGTGCCAGCAGTTCTCAAGACAGGGAAAAACTGTTTTTT. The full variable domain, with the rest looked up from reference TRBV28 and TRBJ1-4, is DVKVTQSSRYLVKRTGEKVFLECVQDMDHENMFWYRQDPGLGLRLIYFSYDVKMKEKGDIPEGYSVSREKKERFSLILESASTNQTSMYLCASSSQDREKLFFGSGTQLSVL.